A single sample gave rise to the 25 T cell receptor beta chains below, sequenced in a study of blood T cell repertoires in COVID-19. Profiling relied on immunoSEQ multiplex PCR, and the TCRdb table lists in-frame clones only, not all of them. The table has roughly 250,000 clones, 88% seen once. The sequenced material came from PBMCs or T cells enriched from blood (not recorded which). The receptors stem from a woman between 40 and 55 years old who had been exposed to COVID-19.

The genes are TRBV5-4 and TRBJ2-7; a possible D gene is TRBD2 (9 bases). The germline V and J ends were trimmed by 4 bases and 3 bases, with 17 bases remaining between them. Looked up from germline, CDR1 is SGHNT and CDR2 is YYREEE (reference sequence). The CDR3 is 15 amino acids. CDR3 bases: TGTGCCAGCAGCGCGGGGGGGACAGGTTTCTACGAGCAGTACTTC. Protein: CASSAGGTGFYEQYF.

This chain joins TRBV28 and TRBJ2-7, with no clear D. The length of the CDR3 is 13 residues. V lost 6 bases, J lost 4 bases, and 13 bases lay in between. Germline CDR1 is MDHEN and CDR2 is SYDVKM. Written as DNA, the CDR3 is TGTGCCAGCAGGGAGACCCAGAGATACGAGCAGTACTTC. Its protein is CASRETQRYEQYF.

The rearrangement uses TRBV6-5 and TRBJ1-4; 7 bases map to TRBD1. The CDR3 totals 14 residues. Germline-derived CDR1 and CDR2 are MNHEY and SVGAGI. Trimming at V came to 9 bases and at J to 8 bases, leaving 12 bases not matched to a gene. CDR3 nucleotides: TGTGCCAGTCATACAGGGGCCGGGTCGGAAAAACTGTTTTTT. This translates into CASHTGAGSEKLFF.

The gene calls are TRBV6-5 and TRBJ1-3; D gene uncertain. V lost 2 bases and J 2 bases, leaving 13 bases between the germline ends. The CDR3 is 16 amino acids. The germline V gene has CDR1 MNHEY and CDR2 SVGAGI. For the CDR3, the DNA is TGTGCCAGCAGTTACGAGGCCGCACTTCCTGGAAACACCATATATTTT. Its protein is CASSYEAALPGNTIYF.

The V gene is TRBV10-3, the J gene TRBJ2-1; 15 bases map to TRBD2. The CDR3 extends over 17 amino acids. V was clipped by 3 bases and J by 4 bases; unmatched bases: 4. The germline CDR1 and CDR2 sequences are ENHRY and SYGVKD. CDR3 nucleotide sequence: TGTGCCATCAGTGATCGGACTAGCGGGAGGGAATACAATGAGCAGTTCTTC. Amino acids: CAISDRTSGREYNEQFF.

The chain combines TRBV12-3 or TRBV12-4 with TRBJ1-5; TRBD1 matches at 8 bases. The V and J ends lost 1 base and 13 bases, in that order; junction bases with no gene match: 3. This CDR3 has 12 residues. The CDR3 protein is CASSLGTGKQHF. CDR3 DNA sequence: TGTGCCAGCAGTTTAGGGACAGGGAAACAGCATTTT.

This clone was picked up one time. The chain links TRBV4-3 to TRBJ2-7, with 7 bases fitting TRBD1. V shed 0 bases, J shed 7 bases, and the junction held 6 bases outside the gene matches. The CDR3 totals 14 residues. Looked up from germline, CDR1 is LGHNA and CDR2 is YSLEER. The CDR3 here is CASSQERGRIEQYF. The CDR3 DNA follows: TGCGCCAGCAGCCAAGAGAGGGGGCGGATAGAGCAGTACTTC.

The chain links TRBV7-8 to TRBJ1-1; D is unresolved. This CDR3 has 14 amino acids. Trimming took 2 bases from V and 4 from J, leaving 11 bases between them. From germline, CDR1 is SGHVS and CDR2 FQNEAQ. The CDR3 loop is CASSLKPSGTEAFF. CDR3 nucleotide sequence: TGTGCCAGCAGCTTAAAGCCATCGGGCACTGAAGCTTTCTTT.

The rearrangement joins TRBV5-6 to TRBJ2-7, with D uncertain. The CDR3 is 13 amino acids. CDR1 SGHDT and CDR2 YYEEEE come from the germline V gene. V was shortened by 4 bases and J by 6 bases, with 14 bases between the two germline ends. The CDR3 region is CASSHSIDSEQYF. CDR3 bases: TGTGCCAGCAGCCACTCAATCGACTCCGAGCAGTACTTC.

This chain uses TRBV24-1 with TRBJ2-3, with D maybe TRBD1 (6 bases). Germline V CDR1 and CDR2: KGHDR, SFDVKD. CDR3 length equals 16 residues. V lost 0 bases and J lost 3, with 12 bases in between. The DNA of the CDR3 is TGTGCCACCAGTGATTTGGCGACAGGAGATACAGATACGCAGTATTTT. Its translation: CATSDLATGDTDTQYF.

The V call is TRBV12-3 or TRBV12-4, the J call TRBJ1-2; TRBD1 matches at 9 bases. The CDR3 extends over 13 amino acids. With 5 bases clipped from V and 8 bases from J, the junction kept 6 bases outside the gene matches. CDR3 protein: CASSLQGANGYTF. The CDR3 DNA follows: TGTGCCAGCAGTCTACAGGGGGCAAACGGCTACACCTTC.

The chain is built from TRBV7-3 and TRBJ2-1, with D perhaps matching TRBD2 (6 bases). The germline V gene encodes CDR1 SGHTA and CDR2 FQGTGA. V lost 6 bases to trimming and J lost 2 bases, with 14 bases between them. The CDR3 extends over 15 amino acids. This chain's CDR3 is CASRAGTEPYNEQFF. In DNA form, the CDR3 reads TGTGCCAGCAGGGCCGGGACTGAGCCCTACAATGAGCAGTTCTTC.

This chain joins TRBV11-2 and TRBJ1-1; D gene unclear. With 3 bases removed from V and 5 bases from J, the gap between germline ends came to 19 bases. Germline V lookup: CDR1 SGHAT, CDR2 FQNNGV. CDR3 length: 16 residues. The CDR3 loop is CASSFLRPREGTEAFF. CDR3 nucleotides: TGTGCCAGCAGCTTTCTTAGACCGAGGGAGGGAACTGAAGCTTTCTTT.

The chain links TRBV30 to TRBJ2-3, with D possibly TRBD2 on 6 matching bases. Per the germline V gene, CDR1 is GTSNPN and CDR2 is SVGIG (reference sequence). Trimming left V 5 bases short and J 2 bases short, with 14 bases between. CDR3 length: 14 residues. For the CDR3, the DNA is TGTGCCTGGGGCCGGGTAGCGGTCACAGATACGCAGTATTTT. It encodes CAWGRVAVTDTQYF. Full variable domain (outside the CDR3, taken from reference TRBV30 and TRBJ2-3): SQTIHQWPATLVQPVGSPLSLECTVEGTSNPNLYWYRQAAGRGLQLLFYSVGIGQISSEVPQNLSASRPQDRQFILSSKKLLLSDSGFYLCAWGRVAVTDTQYFGPGTRLTVL.

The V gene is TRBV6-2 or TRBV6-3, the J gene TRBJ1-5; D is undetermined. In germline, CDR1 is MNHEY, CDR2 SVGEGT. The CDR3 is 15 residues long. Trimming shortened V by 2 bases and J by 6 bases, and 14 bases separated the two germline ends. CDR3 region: CASSYRSGGTQPQHF. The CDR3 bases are TGTGCCAGCAGTTACAGGTCTGGAGGTACTCAGCCCCAGCATTTT.

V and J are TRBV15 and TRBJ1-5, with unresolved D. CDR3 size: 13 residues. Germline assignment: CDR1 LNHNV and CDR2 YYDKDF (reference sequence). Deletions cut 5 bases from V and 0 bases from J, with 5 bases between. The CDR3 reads CATSLISNQPQHF. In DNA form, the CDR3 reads TGTGCCACCAGCTTAATTAGCAATCAGCCCCAGCATTTT.

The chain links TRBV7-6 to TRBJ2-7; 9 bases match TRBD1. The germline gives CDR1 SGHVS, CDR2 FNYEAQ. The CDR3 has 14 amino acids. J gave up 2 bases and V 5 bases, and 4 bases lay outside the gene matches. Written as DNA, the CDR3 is TGTGCCAGCAGCCCCCGACAGGGGGCCTACGAGCAGTACTTC. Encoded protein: CASSPRQGAYEQYF. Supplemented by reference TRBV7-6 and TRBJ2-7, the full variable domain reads GAGVSQSPRYKVTKRGQDVALRCDPISGHVSLYWYRQALGQGPEFLTYFNYEAQQDKSGLPNDRFSAERPEGSISTLTIQRTEQRDSAMYRCASSPRQGAYEQYFGPGTRLTVT.

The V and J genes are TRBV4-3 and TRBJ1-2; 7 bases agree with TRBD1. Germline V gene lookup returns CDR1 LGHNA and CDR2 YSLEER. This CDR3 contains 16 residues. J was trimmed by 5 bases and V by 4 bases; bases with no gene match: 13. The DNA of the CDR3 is TGCGCCAGCAGCCTTGGTCCGGGACAGCTCTATTATGGCTACACCTTC. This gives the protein CASSLGPGQLYYGYTF.

DNA of the CDR3: TGTGCCAGCAGCCAGTGGGCGGGGAATGAGCAGTTCTTC. This sequence encodes CASSQWAGNEQFF. The gene calls are TRBV7-2 and TRBJ2-1; perhaps TRBD2 as D (6 bases). Germline values: CDR1 SGHTA, CDR2 FQGNSA. V was pared by 5 bases and J by 7 bases, with 12 bases between. The CDR3 loop spans 13 amino acids.

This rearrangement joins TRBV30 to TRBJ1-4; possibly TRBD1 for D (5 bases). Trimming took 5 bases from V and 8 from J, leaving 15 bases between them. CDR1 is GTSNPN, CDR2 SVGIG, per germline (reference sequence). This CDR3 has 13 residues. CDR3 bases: TGTGCCTGGGCCTTAGGGGCTGGCGAAAAACTGTTTTTT. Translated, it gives CAWALGAGEKLFF.

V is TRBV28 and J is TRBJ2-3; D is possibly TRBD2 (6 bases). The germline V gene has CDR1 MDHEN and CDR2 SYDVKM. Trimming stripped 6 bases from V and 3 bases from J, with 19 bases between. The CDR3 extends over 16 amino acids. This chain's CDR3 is CASSWGVGVGTDTQYF. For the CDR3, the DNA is TGTGCCAGCAGCTGGGGGGTGGGTGTTGGTACAGATACGCAGTATTTT.

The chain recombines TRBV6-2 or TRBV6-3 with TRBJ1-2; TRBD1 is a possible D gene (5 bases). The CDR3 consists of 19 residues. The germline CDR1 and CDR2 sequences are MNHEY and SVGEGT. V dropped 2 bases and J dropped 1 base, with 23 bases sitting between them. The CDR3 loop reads CASSYPSRQGKRINYGYTF. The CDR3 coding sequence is TGTGCCAGCAGTTACCCAAGTCGGCAGGGAAAGCGAATTAACTATGGCTACACCTTC.

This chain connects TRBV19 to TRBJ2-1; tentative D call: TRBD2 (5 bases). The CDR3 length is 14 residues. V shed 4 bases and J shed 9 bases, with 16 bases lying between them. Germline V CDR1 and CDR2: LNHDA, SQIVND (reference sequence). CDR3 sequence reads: CASSSGGLVGEQFF. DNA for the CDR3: TGTGCCAGTAGTAGCGGCGGGCTAGTAGGTGAGCAGTTCTTC.

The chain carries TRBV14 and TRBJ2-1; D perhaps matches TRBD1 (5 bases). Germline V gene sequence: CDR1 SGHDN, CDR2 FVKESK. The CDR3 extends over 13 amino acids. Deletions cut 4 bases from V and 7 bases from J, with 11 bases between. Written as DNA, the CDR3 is TGTGCCAGCAGCCCAGGGCCCAGGAATGAGCAGTTCTTC. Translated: CASSPGPRNEQFF.

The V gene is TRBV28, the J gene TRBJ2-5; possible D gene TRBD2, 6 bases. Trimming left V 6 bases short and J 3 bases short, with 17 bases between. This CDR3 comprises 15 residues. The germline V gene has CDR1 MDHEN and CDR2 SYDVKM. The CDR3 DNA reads TGTGCCAGCAGCCTTCCGGGACTTTCAAAAGAGACCCAGTACTTC. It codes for CASSLPGLSKETQYF. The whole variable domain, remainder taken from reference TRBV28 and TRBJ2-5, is DVKVTQSSRYLVKRTGEKVFLECVQDMDHENMFWYRQDPGLGLRLIYFSYDVKMKEKGDIPEGYSVSREKKERFSLILESASTNQTSMYLCASSLPGLSKETQYFGPGTRLLVL.